This T cell receptor beta chain was documented in a study of regulatory T cells in long-lasting Graves disease. The CDR3 loop spans 13 amino acids. Germline-derived CDR1 and CDR2 are MNHNS and SASEGT. The J segment lost 4 bases and the V segment lost 6 bases, leaving 0 bases of the junction unmatched. According to the study, TCR beta libraries were built with iRepertoire HTBI primers and CDR3-region Arm-PCR. TCRdb called the multiplex PCR reads again in MiXCR, with one record for every CDR3 protein. The sample includes about 320,000 distinct CDR3 sequences, 15% to 20% of them seen just once. This clonotype was recorded many times. Time point meaning: newly diagnosed GD, antithyroid drugs for less than 3 months. PBMC RNA served as the TCR library source.

Sequencing was performed on peripheral blood mononuclear cells (PBMCs), taken at new diagnosis, from a patient treated with antithyroid drugs. This chain connects TRBV6-1 to TRBJ2-1; TRBD2 agrees at 10 bases. This clonotype was sampled from a female donor with Graves disease. The CDR3 is CASRAGGYNEQFF. CDR3 coding DNA: TGTGCCAGCAGAGCGGGAGGGTACAATGAGCAGTTCTTC.